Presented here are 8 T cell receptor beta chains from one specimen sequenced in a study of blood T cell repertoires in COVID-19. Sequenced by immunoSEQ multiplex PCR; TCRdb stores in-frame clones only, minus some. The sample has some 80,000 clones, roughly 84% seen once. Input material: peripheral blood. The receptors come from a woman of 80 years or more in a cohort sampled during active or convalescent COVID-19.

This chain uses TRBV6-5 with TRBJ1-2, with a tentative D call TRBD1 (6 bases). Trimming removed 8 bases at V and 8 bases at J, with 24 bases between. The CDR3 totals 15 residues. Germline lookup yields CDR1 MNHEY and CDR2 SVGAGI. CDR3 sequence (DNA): TGTGCCAGCGAAGGATTAGGGGGGGGGCTGCGGGGCTACACCTTC. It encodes CASEGLGGGLRGYTF.

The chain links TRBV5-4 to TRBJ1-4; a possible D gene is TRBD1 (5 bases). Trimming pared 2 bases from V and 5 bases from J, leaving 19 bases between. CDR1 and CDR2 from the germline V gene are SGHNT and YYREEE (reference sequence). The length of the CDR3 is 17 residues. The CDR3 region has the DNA TGTGCCAGCAGCTTCAGACACCGGGGGTCTGGGAATGAAAAACTGTTTTTT. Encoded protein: CASSFRHRGSGNEKLFF. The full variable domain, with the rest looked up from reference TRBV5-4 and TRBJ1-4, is ETGVTQSPTHLIKTRGQQVTLRCSSQSGHNTVSWYQQALGQGPQFIFQYYREEENGRGNFPPRFSGLQFPNYSSELNVNALELDDSALYLCASSFRHRGSGNEKLFFGSGTQLSVL.

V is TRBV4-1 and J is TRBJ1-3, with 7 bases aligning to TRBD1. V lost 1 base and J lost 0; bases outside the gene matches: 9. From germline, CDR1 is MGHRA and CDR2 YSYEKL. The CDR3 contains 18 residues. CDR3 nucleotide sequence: TGCGCCAGCAGCCAAGCTGTTGAGTACAGGGGCTCTGGAAACACCATATATTTT. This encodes CASSQAVEYRGSGNTIYF.

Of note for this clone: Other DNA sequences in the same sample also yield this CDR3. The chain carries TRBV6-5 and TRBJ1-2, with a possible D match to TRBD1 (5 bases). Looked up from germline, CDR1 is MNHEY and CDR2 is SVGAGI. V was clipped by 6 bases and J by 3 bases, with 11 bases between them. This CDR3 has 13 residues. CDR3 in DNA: TGTGCCAGCAGCCTATTAGGGGACTATGGCTACACCTTC. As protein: CASSLLGDYGYTF.

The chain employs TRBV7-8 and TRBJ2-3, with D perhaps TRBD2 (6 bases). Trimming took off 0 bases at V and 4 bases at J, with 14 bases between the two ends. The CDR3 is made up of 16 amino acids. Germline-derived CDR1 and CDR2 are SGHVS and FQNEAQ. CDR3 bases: TGTGCCAGCAGCTTAGCGTGGTGGGGGGTTGCAGATACGCAGTATTTT. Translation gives CASSLAWWGVADTQYF. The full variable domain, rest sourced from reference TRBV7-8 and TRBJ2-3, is GAGVSQSPRYKVAKRGQDVALRCDPISGHVSLFWYQQALGQGPEFLTYFQNEAQLDKSGLPSDRFFAERPEGSVSTLKIQRTQQEDSAVYLCASSLAWWGVADTQYFGPGTRLTVL.

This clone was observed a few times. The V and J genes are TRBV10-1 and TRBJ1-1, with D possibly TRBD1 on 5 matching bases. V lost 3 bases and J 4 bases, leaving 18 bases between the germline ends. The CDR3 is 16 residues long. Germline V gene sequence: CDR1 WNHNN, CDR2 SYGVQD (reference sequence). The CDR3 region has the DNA TGCGCCAGCAGTGAAAACCGCCCCGGGAGGGGCACTGAAGCTTTCTTT. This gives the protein CASSENRPGRGTEAFF.

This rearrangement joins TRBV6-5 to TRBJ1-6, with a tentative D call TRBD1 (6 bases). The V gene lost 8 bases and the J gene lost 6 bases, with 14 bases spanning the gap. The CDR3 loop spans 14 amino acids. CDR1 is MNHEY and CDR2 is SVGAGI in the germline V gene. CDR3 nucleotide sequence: TGTGCCAGCCGAAAACCAGGGGTTAATTCACCCCTCCACTTT. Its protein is CASRKPGVNSPLHF.

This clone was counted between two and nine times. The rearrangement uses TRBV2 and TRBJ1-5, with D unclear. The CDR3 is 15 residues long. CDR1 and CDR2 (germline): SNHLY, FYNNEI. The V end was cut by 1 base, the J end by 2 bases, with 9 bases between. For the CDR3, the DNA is TGTGCCAGCAGTGAAGGGGAGAAAGGCAATCAGCCCCAGCATTTT. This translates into CASSEGEKGNQPQHF.